Below, 17 T cell receptor beta chains from the same sample are listed, as sequenced in a study of blood T cells in healthy people across ages. A sample-barcoded 5' primer and a J-beta primer mix were used in a second PCR of about 7 to 12 cycles. TCRdb reprocessed the 5' RACE reads with MiXCR, giving one entry per CDR3 protein. This repertoire shows 600,000 to 850,000 distinct CDR3 sequences, roughly 45% found once; its top ten account for approximately 22%. Specimen: blood. The receptors stem from a woman in her fifties or sixties in good health.

The chain combines TRBV11-2 with TRBJ2-1, with 9 nucleotides matching TRBD2. Germline CDR1 reads SGHAT; CDR2 reads FQNNGV. The CDR3 sequence is 15 residues long. The V segment lost 3 bases and the J segment 2 bases; nucleotides outside the gene matches: 2. CDR3 DNA: TGTGCCAGCAGCTTTAGACTAGCGGCCTACAATGAGCAGTTCTTC. It yields the protein CASSFRLAAYNEQFF.

The rearrangement links TRBV3-1 to TRBJ2-3; TRBD2 matches 8 bases. Germline V CDR1 and CDR2: LGHDT, YNNKEL (reference sequence). The CDR3 loop spans 16 amino acids. J was trimmed by 2 bases and V by 1 base; bases with no gene match: 5. CDR3 DNA: TGTGCCAGCAGCCAAGCGGCTAGCGGGTTCACAGATACGCAGTATTTT. Its translation: CASSQAASGFTDTQYF.

This chain connects TRBV2 to TRBJ2-5; tentatively, D is TRBD1 or TRBD2 (5 bases each). Matching the DNA end better, TRBJ2-7 makes the J call doubtful. The CDR3 consists of 14 residues. In germline, CDR1 is SNHLY, CDR2 FYNNEI. In DNA form, the CDR3 reads TGTGCCAGCAGGGAACCCGGGACCGACTACGAGCAGTACTTC. Encoded protein: CASREPGTDYEQYF.

V gene TRBV7-2 combines with J gene TRBJ2-7; D gene uncertain. Germline CDR1 is SGHTA and CDR2 is FQGNSA. The CDR3 extends over 15 amino acids. V was cut by 1 base and J by 2 bases, with 12 bases left in between. CDR3 loop: CASSLEWSETYEQYF. The CDR3 bases are TGTGCCAGCAGCTTAGAATGGAGTGAAACCTACGAGCAGTACTTC.

This clonotype turned up a few times. The chain couples TRBV2 to TRBJ2-3; no reliable D call. Germline V CDR1 and CDR2: SNHLY, FYNNEI. Trimming left V 3 bases short and J 6 bases short, with 10 bases between. CDR3 size: 13 residues. CDR3 coding DNA: TGTGCCAGCAGTGATAACGTAATGGATACGCAGTATTTT. Its protein is CASSDNVMDTQYF. The entire variable domain, with the rest obtained from reference TRBV2 and TRBJ2-3, is as follows: EPEVTQTPSHQVTQMGQEVILRCVPISNHLYFYWYRQILGQKVEFLVSFYNNEISEKSEIFDDQFSVERPDGSNFTLKIRSTKLEDSAMYFCASSDNVMDTQYFGPGTRLTVL.

The genes are TRBV14 and TRBJ2-5; 10 bases fit TRBD2. Unmatched junction bases numbered 10, after V lost 1 base and J lost 11 bases. There are 15 residues in the CDR3. Germline V CDR1 and CDR2: SGHDN, FVKESK. As DNA, the CDR3 is TGTGCCAGCAGCCAAGTAAGGGGACTAGCGTATGAGCAGTACTTC. Protein: CASSQVRGLAYEQYF.

The V call is TRBV10-3, the J call TRBJ1-2, with D possibly being TRBD1 (6 bases). Germline-derived CDR1 and CDR2 are ENHRY and SYGVKD. This CDR3 comprises 14 residues. Trimming removed 4 bases from V and 3 bases from J, with 12 bases in between. CDR3 amino acids: CAISGTKGDYGYTF. CDR3 nucleotide sequence: TGTGCCATCAGTGGAACCAAGGGGGACTATGGCTACACCTTC.

This clonotype was counted once. The chain links TRBV6-1 to TRBJ1-2, with D unclear. V was clipped by 4 bases and J by 3 bases, with 12 bases between them. Per germline, CDR1 MNHNS and CDR2 SASEGT. The CDR3 runs to 14 residues. Here the CDR3 reads CASSVYGPDYGYTF. The CDR3 nucleotides read TGTGCCAGCAGTGTTTACGGCCCCGACTATGGCTACACCTTC.

This chain connects TRBV7-2 to TRBJ2-1, with D uncertain. The CDR3 is 14 residues long. V was pared by 6 bases and J by 3 bases, with 12 bases between. Germline CDR1 SGHTA, CDR2 FQGNSA. CDR3: CASRGRTSYNEQFF. The DNA for the CDR3 is TGTGCCAGCAGGGGCAGGACGAGCTACAATGAGCAGTTCTTC.

V and J are TRBV28 and TRBJ2-6; perhaps D is TRBD1 or TRBD2 (5 bases each). The germline CDR1 and CDR2 sequences are MDHEN and SYDVKM. With 1 base removed from V and 3 bases from J, the gap between germline ends came to 7 bases. CDR3 size: 15 residues. The CDR3 sequence is CASSLLGVGANVLTF. The CDR3, as DNA: TGTGCCAGCAGTTTATTGGGGGTTGGGGCCAACGTCCTGACTTTC. The full variable domain, rest sourced from reference TRBV28 and TRBJ2-6, is DVKVTQSSRYLVKRTGEKVFLECVQDMDHENMFWYRQDPGLGLRLIYFSYDVKMKEKGDIPEGYSVSREKKERFSLILESASTNQTSMYLCASSLLGVGANVLTFGAGSRLTVL.

The chain recombines TRBV6-2 or TRBV6-3 with TRBJ2-3; D assignment may be TRBD1 or TRBD2 (6 bases each). V was cut by 1 base and J by 4 bases, with 15 bases left in between. Germline CDR1 reads MNHEY; CDR2 reads SVGEGT. CDR3 length: 16 amino acids. DNA of the CDR3: TGTGCCAGCAGTTACTGGGGGGCTAAGTCCCCAGATACGCAGTATTTT. Its protein is CASSYWGAKSPDTQYF.

This clonotype was recorded at least ten times. A read error may produce the germline difference seen at one junction end. This chain uses TRBV7-3 with TRBJ2-3, with a tentative D call TRBD2 (5 bases). The germline V gene encodes CDR1 SGHTA and CDR2 FQGTGA. This CDR3 spans 13 amino acids. CDR3 region: CASRLSSTDTQYF. CDR3 in DNA: TGTGCCAGCAGGTTATCTAGCACCGATACGCAGTATTTT.

J is TRBJ2-5 and V is TRBV7-2, with 13 bases that match TRBD2. Trimming at V came to 5 bases and at J to 9 bases, leaving 21 bases not matched to a gene. The CDR3 runs to 19 residues. Germline lookup yields CDR1 SGHTA and CDR2 FQGNSA. In DNA form, the CDR3 reads TGTGCCAGCAGCCCCCGCGCGACTAGCGGGAGGCCTTCCTTGAGGGCCCAGTACTTC. As protein: CASSPRATSGRPSLRAQYF.

With respect to this clonotype: This clone may be a read error of a much larger clone one base away. This chain links TRBV28 with TRBJ2-7; D ambiguous. The CDR3 contains 12 residues. Germline V gene lookup returns CDR1 MDHEN and CDR2 SYDVKM. This CDR3 is CAGRLQDYEQYF. The CDR3 region has the DNA TGTGCCGGCAGACTCCAAGACTACGAGCAGTACTTC.

This chain connects TRBV29-1 to TRBJ2-4; D is ambiguous. Germline CDR1 is SQVTM and CDR2 is ANQGSEA. The V end lost 6 bases, the J end lost 2 bases, and 8 bases lay between the germline ends. The CDR3 is 12 amino acids. CDR3 nucleotide sequence: TGCAGCGTCCGGGCATCCAAAAACATTCAGTACTTC. Residues: CSVRASKNIQYF.

The CDR3: CASSELVAGEDNEQFF. For the CDR3, the DNA is TGTGCCAGCAGTGAATTGGTGGCAGGGGAGGACAATGAGCAGTTCTTC. The chain links TRBV25-1 to TRBJ2-1; D might be TRBD1 or TRBD2, each matching 6 bases. The CDR3 runs to 16 residues. Trimming took 1 base from V and 5 from J, leaving 15 bases between them. Germline-derived CDR1 and CDR2 are MGHDK and SYGVNS.

The chain joins TRBV6-2 or TRBV6-3 to TRBJ2-4; D remains unclear. This CDR3 contains 15 residues. Germline V gives CDR1 MNHEY, CDR2 SVGEGT. Trimming pared 2 bases from V and 13 bases from J, leaving 21 bases between. This chain's CDR3 is CASSYGRAGNNEQYF. The CDR3 DNA follows: TGTGCCAGCAGTTACGGACGAGCAGGAAACAATGAGCAGTACTTC.